One and the same sample provided the 25 T cell receptor beta chains below, sequenced in a study of OX40 agonist ivuxolimab in advanced cancers. TCRdb's table, derived via immunoSEQ multiplex PCR, lists solely in-frame clones and lacks some. The sample records 50,000 to 85,000 clones, roughly 85% being singletons. The input for sequencing was CD4+ or CD8+ T cells sorted from blood, taken in a trial of the OX40 agonist ivuxolimab. The receptors were sampled from an adult with an advanced solid tumor such as melanoma, head and neck, liver or kidney cancer.

This clone has just a few counts. This chain joins TRBV6-5 and TRBJ1-1, with TRBD1 as a possible D gene (5 bases). Per germline, CDR1 MNHEY and CDR2 SVGAGI. The CDR3 runs 14 residues. V lost 2 bases to trimming and J lost 0 bases, with 7 bases between them. The CDR3 DNA reads as TGTGCCAGCAGTTACCGGGGCATGAACACTGAAGCTTTCTTT. It specifies CASSYRGMNTEAFF.

The chain employs TRBV29-1 and TRBJ2-7; TRBD1 aligns across 7 bases. The CDR3 spans 15 residues. Germline lookup yields CDR1 SQVTM and CDR2 ANQGSEA. The junction had 11 bases not matched to a gene; V was cut back by 1 base and J by 5 bases. The CDR3 loop reads CSVEGGPKTGDEQYF. For the CDR3, the DNA is TGCAGCGTTGAAGGGGGACCTAAAACAGGGGACGAGCAGTACTTC.

V is TRBV27 and J is TRBJ2-7; D possibly corresponds to TRBD1 (6 bases). This CDR3 is built from 15 residues. Trimming shortened V by 2 bases and J by 1 base, and 12 bases separated the two germline ends. The germline gives CDR1 MNHEY, CDR2 SMNVEV (reference sequence). CDR3 residues: CASSLRGRGSYEQYF. The CDR3 bases are TGTGCCAGCAGTTTAAGGGGGAGAGGGTCCTACGAGCAGTACTTC.

V and J are TRBV5-1 and TRBJ1-4; perhaps TRBD1 as D (6 bases). Germline V gene lookup returns CDR1 SGHRS and CDR2 YFSETQ. The CDR3 spans 14 residues. Trimming pared 4 bases from V and 2 bases from J, leaving 9 bases between. For the CDR3, the DNA is TGCGCCAGCAGCAGGACAGCGACTAATGAAAAACTGTTTTTT. This gives the protein CASSRTATNEKLFF.

The V and J genes are TRBV7-9 and TRBJ2-1; D is perhaps TRBD1 or TRBD2 (6 bases each). Trimming cost V 4 bases and J 0 bases, with 7 bases left between them. This CDR3 has 14 residues. The V gene's germline CDR1 is SEHNR and CDR2 FQNEAQ (reference sequence). The CDR3 DNA reads TGTGCCAGCAGCTCGGGGGCCTCCTACAATGAGCAGTTCTTC. The encoded protein is CASSSGASYNEQFF.

The chain joins TRBV7-2 to TRBJ2-1, with 7 nucleotides matching TRBD1. CDR1 is SGHTA, CDR2 FQGNSA, per germline. The CDR3 is 13 residues long. Germline trimming cut 5 bases from V and 8 bases from J; bases unmatched to any gene: 6. CDR3 DNA: TGTGCCAGCAGCCCCAGGGGGAAGCATGAGCAGTTCTTC. Its translation: CASSPRGKHEQFF.

V usage is TRBV19 and J usage is TRBJ2-2, with D uncertain. Germline V gene data show CDR1 as LNHDA and CDR2 as SQIVND (reference sequence). The CDR3 has 14 amino acids. Between the trimmed V and J ends, which lost 1 base and 5 bases, there was a span of 8 bases. The chain's CDR3 is CASSIGLITGELFF. CDR3 sequence (DNA): TGTGCCAGTAGTATAGGCTTGATTACCGGGGAGCTGTTTTTT.

V and J are TRBV6-5 and TRBJ1-5, with unresolved D. The CDR3 has 11 amino acids. Germline-derived CDR1 and CDR2 are MNHEY and SVGAGI. Trimming took 5 bases from V and 5 from J, leaving 4 bases between them. The CDR3 is CASSPHQPQHF. In nucleotides, the CDR3 is TGTGCCAGCAGTCCCCATCAGCCCCAGCATTTT.

In this sample, this clone turned up once. The chain couples TRBV15 to TRBJ1-4; 9 nucleotides line up with TRBD1. The CDR3 loop spans 15 amino acids. J gave up 5 bases and V 3 bases, and 4 bases lay outside the gene matches. CDR1 is LNHNV and CDR2 is YYDKDF in the germline V gene (reference sequence). In DNA, the CDR3 is TGTGCCACCAGCAGTCCGGGACAGGGCAATGAAAAACTGTTTTTT. This sequence encodes CATSSPGQGNEKLFF. The entire variable domain, with the rest obtained from reference TRBV15 and TRBJ1-4, is as follows: DAMVIQNPRYQVTQFGKPVTLSCSQTLNHNVMYWYQQKSSQAPKLLFHYYDKDFNNEADTPDNFQSRRPNTSFCFLDIRSPGLGDTAMYLCATSSPGQGNEKLFFGSGTQLSVL.

This clone showed up just once. The V gene is TRBV5-1, the J gene TRBJ2-1; no clear D. V was clipped by 0 bases and J by 6 bases, with 16 bases between them. The germline V gene has CDR1 SGHRS and CDR2 YFSETQ. CDR3 size: 16 residues. In DNA form, the CDR3 reads TGCGCCAGCAGCTTGGAGGCGACGGGCTTAGGCAATGAGCAGTTCTTC. Translating gives CASSLEATGLGNEQFF. The full variable domain, completed using reference TRBV5-1 and TRBJ2-1, is KAGVTQTPRYLIKTRGQQVTLSCSPISGHRSVSWYQQTPGQGLQFLFEYFSETQRNKGNFPGRFSGRQFSNSRSEMNVSTLELGDSALYLCASSLEATGLGNEQFFGPGTRLTVL.

This chain connects TRBV5-1 to TRBJ1-4; the match to TRBD1 covers 7 bases. CDR3 length: 14 amino acids. CDR1 and CDR2 from the germline V gene are SGHRS and YFSETQ. V dropped 4 bases and J dropped 2; count of bases not matched to a gene: 2. CDR3 in DNA: TGCGCCAGCAGCCCACAGGGGACTAATGAAAAACTGTTTTTT. It specifies CASSPQGTNEKLFF.

The chain couples TRBV19 to TRBJ1-5, with D maybe TRBD1 (5 bases). Germline V gene lookup returns CDR1 LNHDA and CDR2 SQIVND (reference sequence). This CDR3 has 14 residues. Trimming left V 7 bases short and J 1 base short, with 11 bases between. CDR3: CASTRTRSNQPQHF. The CDR3, as DNA: TGTGCCAGTACAAGGACAAGGAGCAATCAGCCCCAGCATTTT.

V usage is TRBV4-3 and J usage is TRBJ2-3; maybe TRBD1 (5 bases). V was shortened by 0 bases and J by 4 bases, with 14 bases between the two germline ends. This CDR3 region has 16 residues. The V gene's germline CDR1 is LGHNA and CDR2 YSLEER. The DNA for the CDR3 is TGCGCCAGCAGCCAAGACCAGGGTCAGATCGCAGATACGCAGTATTTT. It is translated as CASSQDQGQIADTQYF.

The CDR3, as DNA: TGTGCCAGCAGCGGGCCCGGGAGAACCCAGCATTTT. As protein: CASSGPGRTQHF. The chain joins TRBV9 to TRBJ1-5, with unresolved D. There are 12 residues in the CDR3. The germline CDR1 and CDR2 sequences are SGDLS and YYNGEE. The germline V and J ends were trimmed by 3 bases and 11 bases, with 12 bases remaining between them.

The chain couples TRBV7-3 to TRBJ2-3, with unresolved D. Trimming took off 1 base at V and 2 bases at J, with 7 bases between the two ends. Germline CDR1 is SGHTA and CDR2 is FQGTGA. This CDR3 has 14 amino acids. CDR3 nucleotides: TGTGCCAGCAGCTTAATGGTGGCCACAGATACGCAGTATTTT. It yields the protein CASSLMVATDTQYF.

This clone appeared once. The V gene is TRBV9, the J gene TRBJ2-6; a possible D gene is TRBD2 (5 bases). Germline loops: CDR1 SGDLS, CDR2 YYNGEE. Trimming removed 6 bases at V and 3 bases at J, with 22 bases between. The CDR3 length is 18 residues. The CDR3 here is CASTPKGADFFGANVLTF. The CDR3 nucleotides are TGTGCCAGCACCCCCAAGGGAGCGGATTTCTTTGGGGCCAACGTCCTGACTTTC.

This clone was counted a single time. The rearrangement uses TRBV19 and TRBJ1-4; 8 bases match TRBD1. The CDR3 loop spans 13 amino acids. Unmatched junction bases numbered 6, after V lost 8 bases and J lost 7 bases. Germline V gene data show CDR1 as LNHDA and CDR2 as SQIVND (reference sequence). CDR3 in DNA: TGTGCCAGTTTGGACAGGGCGGTTGAAAAACTGTTTTTT. This codes for CASLDRAVEKLFF. The full variable domain, with the rest looked up from reference TRBV19 and TRBJ1-4, is DGGITQSPKYLFRKEGQNVTLSCEQNLNHDAMYWYRQDPGQGLRLIYYSQIVNDFQKGDIAEGYSVSREKKESFPLTVTSAQKNPTAFYLCASLDRAVEKLFFGSGTQLSVL.

This clone was detected only a few times. An end of the junction does not agree with germline; a read error may underlie this. The rearrangement uses TRBV20-1 and TRBJ1-1; D gene ambiguous. CDR1 is DFQATT, CDR2 SNEGSKA, per germline (reference sequence). CDR3 length: 11 residues. The CDR3 spells CSPFGRSEAFF. The CDR3 coding sequence is TGCAGTCCTTTCGGAAGGTCTGAGGCTTTCTTT.

This chain connects TRBV30 to TRBJ2-5; 8 nucleotides line up with TRBD1. Germline-derived CDR1 and CDR2 are GTSNPN and SVGIG (reference sequence). The CDR3 sequence is 15 residues long. V shed 1 base and J 5 bases; nucleotides not matched to a gene: 9. Here the CDR3 reads CAWSGRGLSLETQYF. In DNA form, the CDR3 reads TGTGCCTGGAGTGGCAGGGGGCTATCTCTCGAGACCCAGTACTTC.

This chain connects TRBV2 to TRBJ2-7; D is ambiguous. Trimming stripped 7 bases from V and 0 bases from J, with 10 bases between. Germline CDR1 reads SNHLY; CDR2 reads FYNNEI. The CDR3 covers 13 residues. The CDR3 is CASNADGSYEQYF. CDR3 nucleotide sequence: TGTGCCAGCAACGCGGACGGCTCCTACGAGCAGTACTTC.

The chain joins TRBV18 to TRBJ2-7; D tentatively reads TRBD1 or TRBD2 (6 bases each). Germline V gene data show CDR1 as KGHSH and CDR2 as LQKENI. V dropped 0 bases and J dropped 1 base, with 16 bases sitting between them. CDR3 length: 17 residues. The CDR3 protein is CASSPPRGEKSSYEQYF. As DNA, the CDR3 is TGTGCCAGCTCACCACCGAGGGGGGAGAAAAGTTCCTACGAGCAGTACTTC.

In regard to this clone: The sample holds other DNA sequences that translate to the same CDR3. CDR3 bases: TGTGCCAGCAGTTTTTGGGGGGTAAATGAGCAGTTCTTC. It specifies CASSFWGVNEQFF. The V and J genes are TRBV7-9 and TRBJ2-1; TRBD2 might be the D (6 bases). Germline V gene data show CDR1 as SEHNR and CDR2 as FQNEAQ (reference sequence). The V gene lost 6 bases and the J gene lost 7 bases, with 13 bases spanning the gap. This CDR3 has 13 amino acids.

J is TRBJ2-2 and V is TRBV5-6; D is unclear. The germline V gene encodes CDR1 SGHDT and CDR2 YYEEEE. Trimming pared 2 bases from V and 4 bases from J, leaving 6 bases between. The CDR3 contains 13 residues. The CDR3 DNA reads as TGTGCCAGCAGCTTCCGGGTCACCGGGGAGCTGTTTTTT. Translating gives CASSFRVTGELFF.

The chain joins TRBV6-6 to TRBJ1-4; TRBD1 aligns across 8 bases. Trimming took 5 bases from V and 7 from J; bases not matched to a gene: 9. This CDR3 has 15 residues. The germline gives CDR1 MNHNY, CDR2 SVGAGI (reference sequence). The CDR3 coding sequence is TGTGCCAGCAGTGACAGGACAGGGAGCCGTGAAAAACTGTTTTTT. It specifies CASSDRTGSREKLFF.

The chain combines TRBV28 with TRBJ1-3, with TRBD1 identical over 9 bases. With 7 bases clipped from V and 3 bases from J, the junction kept 7 bases outside the gene matches. The CDR3 is 15 residues long. Germline-derived CDR1 and CDR2 are MDHEN and SYDVKM. The CDR3 region has the DNA TGTGCCAGCAAGAACAGGGGGCTGGGTGGAAACACCATATATTTT. Its protein is CASKNRGLGGNTIYF. Full variable domain (rest looked up from reference TRBV28 and TRBJ1-3): DVKVTQSSRYLVKRTGEKVFLECVQDMDHENMFWYRQDPGLGLRLIYFSYDVKMKEKGDIPEGYSVSREKKERFSLILESASTNQTSMYLCASKNRGLGGNTIYFGEGSWLTVV.